This TCR beta chain was captured by sequencing in a study of T cells in Graves' hyperthyroidism and ophthalmopathy. About the study: Specimen type is peripheral blood, collected at initial diagnosis prior to any treatment. Findings and limits, study-wide: A model of 13 V-J features distinguished ophthalmopathy from stable hyperthyroidism.

Amplification of TCR beta CDR3 regions was performed using RNA transcripts as template. First-round RT-PCR targeting the TCR CDR3 was performed with the HTBI primer set. TCRdb itself ran the multiplex PCR reads through MiXCR, one entry per CDR3 protein. The data hold under 350,000 distinct CDR3 sequences, with about 20% observed a single time. This CDR3 region has 15 residues. Germline trimming cut 2 bases from V and 4 bases from J; bases unmatched to any gene: 5. CDR1 is SGDLS and CDR2 is YYNGEE in the germline V gene. Newly diagnosed patients aged 18 to 65 had hyperthyroidism of under 2 months' duration. Diagnoses were established using clinical symptoms, serum thyroxine and TRAb, thyroid ultrasound and orbital computed tomography. Details on this clonotype: Its specificity is unknown.

The sequenced sample was blood. The chain couples TRBV9 to TRBJ2-2; 7 nucleotides line up with TRBD1. The sequence derives from a woman aged 45 to 65 with Graves' hyperthyroidism. CDR3 sequence (DNA): TGTGCCAGCAGCGTCCGACAGGGCTCCACCGGGGAGCTGTTTTTT. Its translation is CASSVRQGSTGELFF. Looking up the rest from reference TRBV9 and TRBJ2-2 gives the full variable domain: DSGVTQTPKHLITATGQRVTLRCSPRSGDLSVYWYQQSLDQGLQFLIQYYNGEERAKGNILERFSAQQFPDLHSELNLSSLELGDSALYFCASSVRQGSTGELFFGEGSRLTVL.